The T cell receptor beta chain under discussion was sequenced for a study of technical replicates of blood from several donors. Repertoires were generated with immunoSEQ multiplex PCR, while TCRdb's copy carries only in-frame clones and drops some. The sample consists of 65,000 to 85,000 clones, nearly 98% of them appearing once. The table lists this clone with a count of one. Sample: T cells isolated from PBMCs. The clonotype comes from a human donor in good health.

CDR3 loop: CASSDRGREAFF. As DNA, the CDR3 is TGTGCCAGCAGTGACAGGGGTAGGGAAGCTTTCTTT. The chain combines TRBV6-1 with TRBJ1-1; D possibly corresponds to TRBD1 (6 bases). This CDR3 comprises 12 residues. V lost 3 bases and J 8 bases, leaving 10 bases between the germline ends. Per the germline V gene, CDR1 is MNHNS and CDR2 is SASEGT.